This TCR beta chain came from a study of blood T cells in healthy people across ages. This CDR3 region has 17 residues. Trimming at V came to 6 bases and at J to 0 bases, leaving 10 bases not matched to a gene. Germline values: CDR1 MNHEY, CDR2 SMNVEV (reference sequence). A second PCR, run for about 6 to 11 cycles, used a sample-barcoded 5' primer plus a J-beta primer mix. With 12 random nucleotides, a template-switch adaptor tagged each individual cDNA molecule. A minimum of 2.5 million CDR3-containing paired-end reads was obtained for each sample. MiXCR, applied by TCRdb to the 5' RACE reads, yields one record per CDR3 protein. The data hold some 710,000 distinct CDR3 sequences, with around 50% observed a single time. This clonotype has a handful of counts.

The chain joins TRBV27 to TRBJ1-5; TRBD1 matches 8 bases. This clonotype was obtained from a man aged 80 or over in good health. Sequencing used blood. CDR3 DNA sequence: TGTGCCAGCAGGAGGGGGCAGGGGGCCTTTAGCAATCAGCCCCAGCATTTT. Its protein product is CASRRGQGAFSNQPQHF.